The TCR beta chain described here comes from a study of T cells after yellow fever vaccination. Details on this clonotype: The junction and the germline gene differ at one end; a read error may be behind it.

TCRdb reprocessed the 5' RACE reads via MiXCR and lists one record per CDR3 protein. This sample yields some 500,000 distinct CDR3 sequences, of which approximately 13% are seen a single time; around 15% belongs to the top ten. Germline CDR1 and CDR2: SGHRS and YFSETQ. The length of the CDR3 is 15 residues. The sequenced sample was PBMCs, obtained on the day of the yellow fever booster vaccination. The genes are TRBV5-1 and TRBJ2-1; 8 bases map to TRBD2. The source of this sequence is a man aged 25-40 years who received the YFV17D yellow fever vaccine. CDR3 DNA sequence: TGCGCCAGCAGCAGTACTAGCGGCTCCTACAATGAGCCGTTCTTC. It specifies CASSSTSGSYNEPFF.